A selection of T cell receptor beta chains follows, all from one sample in a study of identical twins. TCRdb redid the calling of the 5' RACE reads with MiXCR, one entry per CDR3 protein. The sample shows some 500,000 distinct CDR3 sequences, about 20% of them seen only once. These records were also assigned to another study, of T cells expressing NK-cell markers.

What was sequenced was CD4+ T cells sorted from blood. Every receptor here comes from a woman under 30 in good health. The CDR3 runs from the conserved cysteine through the conserved F or W. Clone sizes are given selectively: once, few, many, or a class where the clone is expanded.

V | size | CDR3
TRBV15 | few | CATSRDIGQGAIQIF
TRBV20-1 | few | CSVLAGDRNIQYF
TRBV7-2 | once | CASIIRANGETQYF
TRBV7-2 | NA | CASYPARGTGELFF
TRBV20-1 | many | CSASVVTGDQETQYF
TRBV5-5 | NA | CASSMRDGQYF
TRBV12-3/TRBV12-4 | NA | CASRRSDRGDNEQFF
TRBV5-1 | few | CASSLVLPGEQFF
TRBV9 | NA | CASSVAPSGSSYEQYF
TRBV7-9 | NA | CASSWGVWGGSNQPQHF
TRBV29-1 | NA | CSVAGSGLNIQYF
TRBV29-1 | NA | CSVVGRGRHHNEQFF
TRBV2 | NA | CASSARRQETQYF
TRBV3-1 | NA | CACSSGTSGYYEQYF
TRBV9 | NA | CASSVDYGNTIYF
TRBV9 | many | CASSATSGKYNEQFF
TRBV12-3/TRBV12-4 | NA | CASSFLAAGGLYEQYF
TRBV5-1 | NA | CASSLVHASSYNEQFF
TRBV6-6 | few | CASSYSIDVEQFF
TRBV9 | few | CASSVDSGETQYF
TRBV18 | NA | CASSWTFPREQYF
TRBV28 | many | CASSLMDRANSPLHF
TRBV20-1 | few | CSARVAGGYNEQFF
TRBV3-1 | many | CASSQMDSQPQHF